The clone carrying this T cell receptor beta chain has only a few counts. These data belong to a study of human T cells and chemical hapten exposure. TCRdb analysed the RACE reads with MiXCR anew, one entry per CDR3 protein. The sample has about 190,000 distinct CDR3 sequences; under 30% are singletons. This CDR3 is built from 14 residues. Germline V gives CDR1 SGHTA, CDR2 FQGNSA. Trimming at V came to 5 bases and at J to 5 bases, leaving 5 bases not matched to a gene. Time point defined: patch test 3, about 24 weeks after DPC sensitization. Treatment meaning: therapeutic diphenylcyclopropenone sensitization with weekly scalp DPC.

This sample comprised whole blood, obtained in connection with sensitization to the hapten diphenylcyclopropenone (DPC). The clonotype was recovered from a woman in her forties with alopecia areata. Some clones in this sample may be carry-over from other donors' samples. The genes are TRBV7-2 and TRBJ2-2; 7 bases are shared with TRBD1. Here the CDR3 reads CASSPQQGTGELFF. The CDR3 DNA sequence: TGTGCCAGCAGCCCACAACAGGGGACCGGGGAGCTGTTTTTT.